These 26 T cell receptor beta chains came from one sample sequenced in a study of T cell responses to AZD1222 COVID-19 vaccine. Measured with immunoSEQ multiplex PCR; TCRdb has only the in-frame clones, and not every one. The table shows 65,000 to 95,000 clones, with around 92% occurring only once. This specimen consisted of peripheral blood, obtained on day 0 of MenACWY control vaccination. These receptors were collected from an adult in good health.

The chain employs TRBV28 and TRBJ2-1; no definite D call. Germline CDR1 is MDHEN and CDR2 is SYDVKM. Deletions cut 1 base from V and 8 bases from J, with 12 bases between. The CDR3 has 14 amino acids. As DNA, the CDR3 is TGTGCCAGCAGTTTATCCGGGCCCCAGCATGAGCAGTTCTTC. Translation gives CASSLSGPQHEQFF.

The genes are TRBV5-1 and TRBJ2-3, with 9 nucleotides matching TRBD1. Per the germline V gene, CDR1 is SGHRS and CDR2 is YFSETQ. V lost 0 bases and J lost 7; bases outside the gene matches: 3. The CDR3 covers 14 residues. CDR3 loop: CASSLGQGVHTQYF. The CDR3 nucleotides are TGCGCCAGCAGCTTGGGACAGGGGGTCCATACGCAGTATTTT.

The chain combines TRBV14 with TRBJ2-1; 7 nucleotides align to TRBD2. Germline CDR1 reads SGHDN; CDR2 reads FVKESK. The V segment lost 1 base and the J segment 6 bases; nucleotides outside the gene matches: 15. The CDR3 contains 18 residues. DNA for the CDR3: TGTGCCAGCAGCCAAGCCGCCGACCGGGAGGCCCGTAGCAATGAGCAGTTCTTC. It yields the protein CASSQAADREARSNEQFF.

The chain employs TRBV7-9 and TRBJ2-1; 9 nucleotides align to TRBD1. Germline CDR1 SEHNR, CDR2 FQNEAQ (reference sequence). The V and J ends lost 0 bases and 3 bases, in that order; junction bases with no gene match: 9. This CDR3 is 18 amino acids long. In DNA form, the CDR3 reads TGTGCCAGCAGCTTAGCGGGCACAGGGGGCAGCTTCTACAATGAGCAGTTCTTC. Residues: CASSLAGTGGSFYNEQFF.

The chain combines TRBV12-3 or TRBV12-4 with TRBJ2-7; D is unresolved. V was shortened by 3 bases and J by 7 bases, with 7 bases between the two germline ends. This CDR3 is built from 11 residues. The CDR3 loop reads CASSLVGEQYF. The CDR3 DNA sequence: TGTGCCAGCAGTTTGGTGGGGGAGCAGTACTTC.

The CDR3 reads CASSLGAGGNNYGYTF. The CDR3 coding sequence is TGTGCCAGCAGCTTAGGGGCAGGGGGCAATAACTATGGCTACACCTTC. J is TRBJ1-2 and V is TRBV7-2; 8 bases agree with TRBD1. This CDR3 is 16 amino acids long. Germline CDR1 reads SGHTA; CDR2 reads FQGNSA. Losses at the gene ends were 1 base for V and 1 base for J; bases not matched to a gene: 5.

V is TRBV5-6 and J is TRBJ1-2, with D possibly matching TRBD1 (6 bases). V lost 5 bases and J lost 7, with 15 bases in between. The CDR3 consists of 13 residues. Germline V CDR1 and CDR2: SGHDT, YYEEEE. As DNA, the CDR3 is TGTGCCAGCAGATTACAGGGTGTAAGTGGCTACACCTTC. It yields the protein CASRLQGVSGYTF.

V usage is TRBV10-3 and J usage is TRBJ2-7, with a weak D call TRBD1 (6 bases). There are 16 residues in the CDR3. V gave up 0 bases and J gave up 0 bases, with 12 bases separating them. Germline V CDR1 and CDR2: ENHRY, SYGVKD. In DNA form, the CDR3 reads TGTGCCATCAGTGAGTCGAGGGGGAGAAGCTCCTACGAGCAGTACTTC. Protein sequence: CAISESRGRSSYEQYF.

The chain joins TRBV6-6 to TRBJ2-5; 10 bases map to TRBD2. The V gene end was trimmed by 6 bases and the J gene end by 4 bases; junction bases not matched to a gene: 8. Germline lookup yields CDR1 MNHNY and CDR2 SVGAGI (reference sequence). The CDR3 has 15 amino acids. The CDR3 here is CASRPVSGGLETQYF. The DNA of the CDR3 is TGTGCCAGCAGACCCGTTAGCGGGGGGTTAGAGACCCAGTACTTC.

The CDR3 protein is CASSPGLAGASGYNEQFF. The CDR3 nucleotides are TGTGCCAGCAGCCCTGGACTAGCGGGAGCCTCAGGCTACAATGAGCAGTTCTTC. This rearrangement joins TRBV9 to TRBJ2-1, with 13 nucleotides matching TRBD2. Germline loops: CDR1 SGDLS, CDR2 YYNGEE. The CDR3 spans 18 residues. Losses at the gene ends were 4 bases for V and 3 bases for J; bases not matched to a gene: 10. Full variable domain (outside the CDR3, taken from reference TRBV9 and TRBJ2-1): DSGVTQTPKHLITATGQRVTLRCSPRSGDLSVYWYQQSLDQGLQFLIQYYNGEERAKGNILERFSAQQFPDLHSELNLSSLELGDSALYFCASSPGLAGASGYNEQFFGPGTRLTVL.

CDR3 amino acids: CASSRSTDTQYF. CDR3 nucleotides: TGTGCCAGCAGCCGTAGCACAGATACGCAGTATTTT. The chain is built from TRBV7-2 and TRBJ2-3, with no clear D. The CDR3 contains 12 residues. Germline V lookup: CDR1 SGHTA, CDR2 FQGNSA. V was cut by 5 bases and J by 0 bases, with 3 bases left in between.

The chain recombines TRBV5-1 with TRBJ1-2, with 9 nucleotides matching TRBD1. The CDR3 consists of 16 residues. The trim removed 0 bases at V and 7 bases at J, leaving 10 bases unmatched. Germline CDR1 and CDR2: SGHRS and YFSETQ. CDR3 DNA: TGCGCCAGCAGCTTGGCCATAACAGGGGGCGCAGGTGGCTACACCTTC. This translates into CASSLAITGGAGGYTF.

V is TRBV5-5 and J is TRBJ2-5; no clear D. V was clipped by 0 bases and J by 5 bases, with 8 bases between them. The germline gives CDR1 SGHKS, CDR2 YYEKEE (reference sequence). The CDR3 extends over 13 amino acids. CDR3 DNA: TGTGCCAGCAGCTTGGGGGATGGGGAGACCCAGTACTTC. It is translated as CASSLGDGETQYF.

The J gene is TRBJ1-6, the V gene TRBV23-1; D unclear. TRBV23-1 is sorted into the ORF group, with uncertain function. V dropped 0 bases and J dropped 9 bases, with 15 bases sitting between them. This CDR3 region has 16 residues. CDR3 coding DNA: TGCGCCAGCAGTCAATCTGATAGGAGTGGTAGTTCACCCCTCCACTTT. Amino acid sequence: CASSQSDRSGSSPLHF.

The V call is TRBV7-9, the J call TRBJ2-3; D might be TRBD1 (5 bases). The CDR3 is 15 amino acids. Trimming stripped 5 bases from V and 0 bases from J, with 12 bases between. Germline loops: CDR1 SEHNR, CDR2 FQNEAQ (reference sequence). CDR3 nucleotide sequence: TGTGCCAGCAGCCAAGCGACAGCTAGCACAGATACGCAGTATTTT. Translating it yields CASSQATASTDTQYF.

DNA of the CDR3: TGTGCCAGTAGTACTATTAGGGTGGATCAGCCCCAGCATTTT. Its translation: CASSTIRVDQPQHF. J is TRBJ1-5 and V is TRBV19; D is uncertain. V was shortened by 4 bases and J by 5 bases, with 12 bases between the two germline ends. CDR3 length equals 14 residues. Germline V gene lookup returns CDR1 LNHDA and CDR2 SQIVND (reference sequence).

The chain recombines TRBV19 with TRBJ2-1, with 13 nucleotides matching TRBD2. The ends lost 3 bases at V and 7 bases at J; junction bases unmatched: 15. CDR1 and CDR2 (germline): LNHDA, SQIVND (reference sequence). CDR3 length equals 19 residues. CDR3 bases: TGTGCCAGTAGTATGACCGGGACTAGCGGGGCCCATCGGGGGAATGAGCAGTTCTTC. Translated: CASSMTGTSGAHRGNEQFF.

V and J are TRBV5-1 and TRBJ1-2; D ambiguous. The CDR3 loop spans 13 amino acids. Germline CDR1 SGHRS, CDR2 YFSETQ. V lost 0 bases, J lost 4 bases, and 7 bases lay in between. CDR3 DNA sequence: TGCGCCAGCAGCTTGGGTGGACCCTATGGCTACACCTTC. Its translation: CASSLGGPYGYTF.

A single count supports this clone. Other DNA sequences in the sample encode the same CDR3. The chain employs TRBV28 and TRBJ2-7, with 12 positions matching TRBD1. CDR3 size: 15 residues. Germline assignment: CDR1 MDHEN and CDR2 SYDVKM. V shed 4 bases and J 4 bases; nucleotides not matched to a gene: 5. The CDR3 DNA reads as TGTGCCAGCAGTTCGGCGGGACAGGGGGCTTACGAGCAGTACTTC. It codes for CASSSAGQGAYEQYF.

The chain links TRBV7-2 to TRBJ2-7; 9 nucleotides line up with TRBD2. Germline CDR1 and CDR2: SGHTA and FQGNSA. V lost 4 bases and J lost 3; bases outside the gene matches: 13. The CDR3 has 17 residues. The CDR3 bases are TGTGCCAGCAGCTACTGGGCTGGAGGTAGCGGGAGCTACGAGCAGTACTTC. Protein: CASSYWAGGSGSYEQYF.

The genes are TRBV6-2 or TRBV6-3 and TRBJ2-7, with TRBD2 identical over 8 bases. The V gene's germline CDR1 is MNHEY and CDR2 SVGEGT. J was trimmed by 3 bases and V by 2 bases; bases with no gene match: 3. The CDR3 length is 14 residues. The DNA for the CDR3 is TGTGCCAGCAGTTACCCGGGACTAGTCTACGAGCAGTACTTC. Its translation is CASSYPGLVYEQYF.

This clone was found once. This chain joins TRBV5-1 and TRBJ2-2, with D maybe TRBD1 (6 bases). V lost 2 bases to trimming and J lost 1 base, with 9 bases between them. Per germline, CDR1 SGHRS and CDR2 YFSETQ. The CDR3 consists of 15 residues. The chain's CDR3 is CASSLTGMNTGELFF. DNA for the CDR3: TGCGCCAGCAGCTTAACAGGGATGAACACCGGGGAGCTGTTTTTT.

The rearrangement joins TRBV7-9 to TRBJ2-5; TRBD2 aligns across 11 bases. After removal of 4 bases from V and 5 bases from J, the junction contained 15 bases not matched to a gene. The CDR3 has 18 residues. Germline values: CDR1 SEHNR, CDR2 FQNEAQ (reference sequence). CDR3 bases: TGTGCCAGCAGCTCAGCCCTTCCGGGACTAGCGGCCCCGGAGACCCAGTACTTC. It encodes CASSSALPGLAAPETQYF.

The rearrangement uses TRBV7-2 and TRBJ1-1; no firm D call. The germline V and J ends were trimmed by 1 base and 1 base, with 7 bases remaining between them. Germline CDR1 is SGHTA and CDR2 is FQGNSA. The length of the CDR3 is 14 residues. CDR3 nucleotides: TGTGCCAGCAGCTTAGGAAGGCAGAACACTGAAGCTTTCTTT. Translation gives CASSLGRQNTEAFF. The entire variable domain, with the rest obtained from reference TRBV7-2 and TRBJ1-1, is as follows: GAGVSQSPSNKVTEKGKDVELRCDPISGHTALYWYRQSLGQGLEFLIYFQGNSAPDKSGLPSDRFSAERTGGSVSTLTIQRTQQEDSAVYLCASSLGRQNTEAFFGQGTRLTVV.

The V and J genes are TRBV7-2 and TRBJ1-5; a weak D match, TRBD1 (5 bases). This CDR3 is 16 amino acids long. Trimming stripped 1 base from V and 0 bases from J, with 10 bases between. CDR1 is SGHTA, CDR2 FQGNSA, per germline. CDR3: CASSLVHGASNQPQHF. CDR3 nucleotides: TGTGCCAGCAGCTTAGTCCACGGGGCTAGCAATCAGCCCCAGCATTTT.

The chain combines TRBV5-1 with TRBJ1-2, with 10 bases identical to TRBD1. The J segment lost 8 bases and the V segment lost 4 bases, leaving 8 bases of the junction unmatched. The germline V gene has CDR1 SGHRS and CDR2 YFSETQ. There are 14 residues in the CDR3. This CDR3 reads CASSTSGTGEGYTF. CDR3 bases: TGCGCCAGCAGCACCTCCGGGACAGGGGAAGGCTACACCTTC.